Following are 8 T cell receptor beta chains from one sample sequenced in a study of shared clonotypes between healthy human individuals. CD45RO-negative cells were positively selected for CCR7, leaving out terminally differentiated effector memory CD45RA+ cells. Clones were read by immunoSEQ multiplex PCR, and TCRdb kept only the in-frame ones, dropping some. The sample records roughly 2.1 million clones, about 92% being singletons. The specimen sequenced was naive CD8+ T cells from PBMCs. The source of these receptors is a man between 18 and 29 years old in good health. Some clones in this sample may be carry-over from other donors' samples.

This clone was seen more than once but under ten times. The chain links TRBV7-9 to TRBJ2-2, with D unclear. The germline gives CDR1 SEHNR, CDR2 FQNEAQ (reference sequence). This CDR3 has 14 residues. V dropped 3 bases and J dropped 2 bases, with 7 bases sitting between them. The CDR3 sequence is CASSFQTNTGELFF. For the CDR3, the DNA is TGTGCCAGCAGCTTCCAGACTAACACCGGGGAGCTGTTTTTT.

V usage is TRBV7-9 and J usage is TRBJ1-2, with a tentative D call TRBD1 (6 bases). CDR1 is SEHNR, CDR2 FQNEAQ, per germline (reference sequence). This CDR3 has 12 amino acids. The CDR3 nucleotides read TGTGCGGGCCGGGACAACCTCTATGGCTACACCTTC. Protein product: CAGRDNLYGYTF.

The chain joins TRBV11-2 to TRBJ2-5; tentative D call: TRBD2 (6 bases). Germline CDR1 is SGHAT and CDR2 is FQNNGV. CDR3 length: 14 amino acids. The V gene lost 1 base and the J gene lost 3 bases, with 9 bases spanning the gap. The CDR3 DNA follows: TGTGCCAGCAGCTTAGTCCCGGGAGAAGAGACCCAGTACTTC. It codes for CASSLVPGEETQYF. Based on the CDR3 plus reference TRBV11-2 and TRBJ2-5, the full variable domain is EAGVAQSPRYKIIEKRQSVAFWCNPISGHATLYWYQQILGQGPKLLIQFQNNGVVDDSQLPKDRFSAERLKGVDSTLKIQPAKLEDSAVYLCASSLVPGEETQYFGPGTRLLVL.

CDR3 in DNA: TGTGCCAGCAGTTACAGGGGGACCCCATACTACGAGCAGTACTTC. Translation gives CASSYRGTPYYEQYF. The chain combines TRBV28 with TRBJ2-7; 8 bases agree with TRBD1. Germline trimming cut 4 bases from V and 3 bases from J; bases unmatched to any gene: 8. This CDR3 has 15 amino acids. The germline V gene has CDR1 MDHEN and CDR2 SYDVKM.

This clone was counted a single time. The chain uses TRBV28 and TRBJ2-1; no reliable D call. The CDR3 has 13 amino acids. From germline, CDR1 is MDHEN and CDR2 SYDVKM. Trimming stripped 3 bases from V and 7 bases from J, with 10 bases between. The chain's CDR3 is CASSFLIGNEQFF. Written as DNA, the CDR3 is TGTGCCAGCAGTTTTCTGATCGGGAATGAGCAGTTCTTC. Using reference TRBV28 and TRBJ2-1 for the parts outside the CDR3, the full variable domain is DVKVTQSSRYLVKRTGEKVFLECVQDMDHENMFWYRQDPGLGLRLIYFSYDVKMKEKGDIPEGYSVSREKKERFSLILESASTNQTSMYLCASSFLIGNEQFFGPGTRLTVL.

The CDR3 here is CASSLRLAGANEQFF. In DNA, the CDR3 is TGTGCCAGCAGCTTGCGCCTAGCGGGAGCCAATGAGCAGTTCTTC. The chain has TRBV7-2 and TRBJ2-1; 10 bases are a match to TRBD2. The V and J ends lost 3 bases and 6 bases, in that order; junction bases with no gene match: 5. The CDR3 contains 15 residues. In germline, CDR1 is SGHTA, CDR2 FQGNSA.

This rearrangement joins TRBV6-1 to TRBJ2-1; a possible D gene is TRBD2 (5 bases). CDR3 length: 13 residues. Trimming shortened V by 1 base and J by 12 bases, and 13 bases separated the two germline ends. Germline loops: CDR1 MNHNS, CDR2 SASEGT. CDR3 in amino acids: CASSEGSALGQFF. The CDR3 DNA reads as TGTGCCAGCAGTGAAGGTAGCGCACTAGGGCAGTTCTTC.

The rearrangement links TRBV28 to TRBJ2-2, with TRBD2 matching over 7 bases. The CDR3 length is 13 residues. Germline CDR1 MDHEN, CDR2 SYDVKM. The V gene end was trimmed by 11 bases and the J gene end by 6 bases; junction bases not matched to a gene: 9. CDR3 amino acids: CAHKGEGPGELFF. In DNA, the CDR3 is TGTGCCCACAAAGGGGAGGGCCCCGGGGAGCTGTTTTTT.